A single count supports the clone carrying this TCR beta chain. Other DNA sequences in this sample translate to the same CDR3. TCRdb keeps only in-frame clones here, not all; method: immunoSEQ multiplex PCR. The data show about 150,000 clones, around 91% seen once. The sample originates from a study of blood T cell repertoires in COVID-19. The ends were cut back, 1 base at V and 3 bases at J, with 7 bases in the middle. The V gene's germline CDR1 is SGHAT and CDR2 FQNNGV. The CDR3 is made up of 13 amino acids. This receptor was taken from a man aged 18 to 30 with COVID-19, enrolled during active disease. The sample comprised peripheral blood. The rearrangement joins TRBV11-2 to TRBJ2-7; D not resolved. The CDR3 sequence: CASSLGSDYEQYF. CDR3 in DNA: TGTGCCAGCAGCTTAGGGAGTGACTACGAGCAGTACTTC.